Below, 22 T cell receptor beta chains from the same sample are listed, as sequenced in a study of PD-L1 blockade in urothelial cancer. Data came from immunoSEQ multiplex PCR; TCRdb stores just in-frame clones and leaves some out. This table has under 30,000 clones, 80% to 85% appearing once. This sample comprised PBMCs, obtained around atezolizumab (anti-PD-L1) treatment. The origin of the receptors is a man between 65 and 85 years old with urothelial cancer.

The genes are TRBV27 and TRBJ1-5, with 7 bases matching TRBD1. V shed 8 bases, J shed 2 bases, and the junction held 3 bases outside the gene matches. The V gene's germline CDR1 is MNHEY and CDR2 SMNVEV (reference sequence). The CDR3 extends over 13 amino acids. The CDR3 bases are TGTGCCAGCGGCGACAGGGGCAATCAGCCCCAGCATTTT. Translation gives CASGDRGNQPQHF.

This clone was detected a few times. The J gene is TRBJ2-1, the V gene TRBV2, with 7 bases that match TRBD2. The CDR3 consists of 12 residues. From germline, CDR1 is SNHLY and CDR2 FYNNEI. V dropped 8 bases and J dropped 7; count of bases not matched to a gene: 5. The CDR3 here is CASELAWNEQFF. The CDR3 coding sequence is TGTGCCAGCGAACTAGCGTGGAATGAGCAGTTCTTC.

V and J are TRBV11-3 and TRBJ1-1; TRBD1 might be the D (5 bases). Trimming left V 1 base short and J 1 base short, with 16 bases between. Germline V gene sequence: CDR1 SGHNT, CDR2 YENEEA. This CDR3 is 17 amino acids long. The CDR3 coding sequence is TGTGCCAGCAGCTTAGGGTCGGGGGGGGACCAGAACACTGAAGCTTTCTTT. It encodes CASSLGSGGDQNTEAFF.

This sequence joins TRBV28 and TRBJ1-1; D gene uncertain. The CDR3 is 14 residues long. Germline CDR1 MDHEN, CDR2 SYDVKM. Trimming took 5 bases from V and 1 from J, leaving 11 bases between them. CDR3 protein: CASSPVGSNTEAFF. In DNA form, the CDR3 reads TGTGCCAGCAGTCCCGTCGGGTCGAACACTGAAGCTTTCTTT.

In nucleotides, the CDR3 is TGCAGTGCAACCGGGACAGGGGAGCAGTTCTTC. It translates to CSATGTGEQFF. The V gene is TRBV20-1, the J gene TRBJ2-1; TRBD1 agrees at 9 bases. With 6 bases clipped from V and 10 bases from J, the junction kept 4 bases outside the gene matches. CDR1 and CDR2 (germline): DFQATT, SNEGSKA (reference sequence). The CDR3 length is 11 residues.

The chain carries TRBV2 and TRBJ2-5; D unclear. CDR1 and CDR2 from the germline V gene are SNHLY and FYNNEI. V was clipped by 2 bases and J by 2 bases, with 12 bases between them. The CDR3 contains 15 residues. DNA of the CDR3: TGTGCCAGCAGTGAACTGGCGCCAGGTCAAGAGACCCAGTACTTC. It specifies CASSELAPGQETQYF.

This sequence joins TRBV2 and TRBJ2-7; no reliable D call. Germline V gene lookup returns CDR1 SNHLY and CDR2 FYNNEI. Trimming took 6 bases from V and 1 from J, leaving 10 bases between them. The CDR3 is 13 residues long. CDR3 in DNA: TGTGCCAGCAGCCGCCAGGAATCCTACGAGCAGTACTTC. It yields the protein CASSRQESYEQYF.

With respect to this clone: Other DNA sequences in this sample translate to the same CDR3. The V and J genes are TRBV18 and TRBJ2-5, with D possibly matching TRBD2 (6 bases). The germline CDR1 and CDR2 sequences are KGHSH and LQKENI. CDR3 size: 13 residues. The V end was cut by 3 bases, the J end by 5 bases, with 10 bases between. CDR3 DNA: TGTGCCAGCTCACCTATCCGGGAGGAGACCCAGTACTTC. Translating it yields CASSPIREETQYF.

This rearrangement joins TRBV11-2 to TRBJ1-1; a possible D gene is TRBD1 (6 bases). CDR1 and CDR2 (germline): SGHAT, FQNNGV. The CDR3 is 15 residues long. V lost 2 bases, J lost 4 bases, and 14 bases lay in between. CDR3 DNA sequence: TGTGCCAGCAGCTTATGGGAGGGGGGGGGCACTGAAGCTTTCTTT. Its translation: CASSLWEGGGTEAFF.

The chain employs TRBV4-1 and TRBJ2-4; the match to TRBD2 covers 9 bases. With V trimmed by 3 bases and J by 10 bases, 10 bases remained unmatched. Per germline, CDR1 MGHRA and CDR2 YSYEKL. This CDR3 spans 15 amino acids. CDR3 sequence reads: CASSHGIEREAIQYF. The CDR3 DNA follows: TGCGCCAGCAGCCACGGCATCGAGCGGGAGGCTATTCAGTACTTC.

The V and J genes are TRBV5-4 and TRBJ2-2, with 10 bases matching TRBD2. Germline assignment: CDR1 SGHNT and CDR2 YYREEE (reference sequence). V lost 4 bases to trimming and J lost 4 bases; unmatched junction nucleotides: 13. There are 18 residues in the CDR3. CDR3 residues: CASSSSAGGPGATGELFF. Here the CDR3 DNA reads TGTGCCAGCAGCAGTTCAGCGGGAGGGCCGGGAGCCACCGGGGAGCTGTTTTTT.

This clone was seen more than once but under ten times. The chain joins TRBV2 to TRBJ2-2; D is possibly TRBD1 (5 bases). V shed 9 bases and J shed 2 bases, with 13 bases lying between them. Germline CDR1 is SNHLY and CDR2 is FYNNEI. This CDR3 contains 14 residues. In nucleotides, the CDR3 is TGTGCCAGAGGACAAAGACATAACACCGGGGAGCTGTTTTTT. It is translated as CARGQRHNTGELFF.

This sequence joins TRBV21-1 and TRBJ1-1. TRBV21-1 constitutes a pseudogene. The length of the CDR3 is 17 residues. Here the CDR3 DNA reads TGTGCCAGCAAGGAGGGAGGGACGGCGAAAGAGAACACTGAAGCTTTCTTT. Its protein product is CASKEGGTAKENTEAFF.

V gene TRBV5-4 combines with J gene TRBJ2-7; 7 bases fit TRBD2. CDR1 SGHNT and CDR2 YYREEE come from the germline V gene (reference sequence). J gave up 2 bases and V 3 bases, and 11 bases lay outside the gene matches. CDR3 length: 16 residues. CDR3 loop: CASSSPNRDYTYEQYF. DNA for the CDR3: TGTGCCAGCAGCTCACCGAATCGGGACTACACCTACGAGCAGTACTTC. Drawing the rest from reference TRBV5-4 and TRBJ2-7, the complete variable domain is ETGVTQSPTHLIKTRGQQVTLRCSSQSGHNTVSWYQQALGQGPQFIFQYYREEENGRGNFPPRFSGLQFPNYSSELNVNALELDDSALYLCASSSPNRDYTYEQYFGPGTRLTVT.

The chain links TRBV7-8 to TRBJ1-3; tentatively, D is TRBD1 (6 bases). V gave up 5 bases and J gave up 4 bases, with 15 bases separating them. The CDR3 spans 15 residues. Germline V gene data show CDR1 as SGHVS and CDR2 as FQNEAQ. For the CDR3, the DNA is TGTGCCAGCAGCCCAGATCCAGGGGCAGGAAACACCATATATTTT. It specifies CASSPDPGAGNTIYF.

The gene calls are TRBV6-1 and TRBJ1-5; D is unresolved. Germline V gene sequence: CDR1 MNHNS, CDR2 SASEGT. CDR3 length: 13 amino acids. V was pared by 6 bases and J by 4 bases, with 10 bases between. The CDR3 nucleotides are TGTGCCAGCAGCTTTACACAGAATCAGCCCCAGCATTTT. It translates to CASSFTQNQPQHF.

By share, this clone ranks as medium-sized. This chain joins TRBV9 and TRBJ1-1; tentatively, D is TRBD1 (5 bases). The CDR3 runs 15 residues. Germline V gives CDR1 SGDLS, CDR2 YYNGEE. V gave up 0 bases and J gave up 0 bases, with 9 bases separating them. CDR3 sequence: CASSVEDTMNTEAFF. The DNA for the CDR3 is TGTGCCAGCAGCGTAGAGGACACCATGAACACTGAAGCTTTCTTT.

The CDR3 spells CASSPGRDSYEQYF. DNA for the CDR3: TGTGCCAGCTCACCAGGGAGAGACTCCTACGAGCAGTACTTC. The chain combines TRBV18 with TRBJ2-7, with D perhaps TRBD2 (5 bases). The CDR3 runs 14 residues. Per germline, CDR1 KGHSH and CDR2 LQKENI. Trimming pared 2 bases from V and 0 bases from J, leaving 8 bases between.

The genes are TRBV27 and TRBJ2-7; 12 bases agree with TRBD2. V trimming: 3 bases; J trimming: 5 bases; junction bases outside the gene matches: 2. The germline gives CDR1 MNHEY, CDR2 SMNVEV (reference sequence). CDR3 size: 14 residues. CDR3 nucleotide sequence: TGTGCCAGCAGTTTGACTAGCGGGAGCAACGAGCAGTACTTC. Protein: CASSLTSGSNEQYF.

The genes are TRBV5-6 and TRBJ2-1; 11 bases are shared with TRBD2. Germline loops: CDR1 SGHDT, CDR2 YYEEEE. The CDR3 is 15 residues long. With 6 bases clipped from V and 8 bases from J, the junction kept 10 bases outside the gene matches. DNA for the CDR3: TGTGCCAGCACCGATCGACTAGCGGGATCCGATGAGCAGTTCTTC. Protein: CASTDRLAGSDEQFF.

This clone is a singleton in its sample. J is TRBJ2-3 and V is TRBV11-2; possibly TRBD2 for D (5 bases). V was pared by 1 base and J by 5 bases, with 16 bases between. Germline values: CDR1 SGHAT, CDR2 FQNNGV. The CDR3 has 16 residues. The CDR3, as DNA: TGTGCCAGCAGCTTAGCAGTGTCTAGCCTAGGAGATACGCAGTATTTT. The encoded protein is CASSLAVSSLGDTQYF.

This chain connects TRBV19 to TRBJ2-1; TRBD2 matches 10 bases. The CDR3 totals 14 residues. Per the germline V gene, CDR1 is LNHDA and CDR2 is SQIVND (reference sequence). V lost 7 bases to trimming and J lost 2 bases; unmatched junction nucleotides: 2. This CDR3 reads CASKSGRAYNEQFF. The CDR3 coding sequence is TGTGCCAGTAAAAGCGGGAGGGCCTACAATGAGCAGTTCTTC.